Below, 20 T cell receptor beta chains from the same sample are listed, as sequenced in a study of cytomegalovirus exposure and HLA in healthy donors. The PCR made use of 60 Vbeta and 13 Jbeta primers. Produced via immunoSEQ multiplex PCR; TCRdb's table is partial and in-frame only. The table has around 140,000 clones, approximately 80% seen once; the top ten hold roughly 1%. The sample taken for sequencing was PBMCs. The receptor set was obtained from a woman in her sixties in good health and CMV-seronegative.

J is TRBJ1-4 and V is TRBV5-1; a possible D gene is TRBD1 (6 bases). Germline lookup yields CDR1 SGHRS and CDR2 YFSETQ. The CDR3 spans 15 residues. V was shortened by 0 bases and J by 6 bases, with 12 bases between the two germline ends. CDR3 sequence: CASSLEQGWDEKLFF. CDR3 coding DNA: TGCGCCAGCAGCTTGGAACAGGGTTGGGATGAAAAACTGTTTTTT.

The table lists this clone with a few counts. This same CDR3 is encoded by further DNA sequences in the sample. The chain links TRBV5-1 to TRBJ1-1; 8 positions agree with TRBD1. The germline V gene has CDR1 SGHRS and CDR2 YFSETQ. The length of the CDR3 is 13 residues. Losses at the gene ends were 4 bases for V and 1 base for J; bases not matched to a gene: 0. The CDR3 region has the DNA TGCGCCAGCAGCGGACAGGGGAACACTGAAGCTTTCTTT. Translated: CASSGQGNTEAFF.

This sequence joins TRBV20-1 and TRBJ1-2; D is unclear. The V end lost 0 bases, the J end lost 7 bases, and 6 bases lay between the germline ends. Germline values: CDR1 DFQATT, CDR2 SNEGSKA (reference sequence). The CDR3 is 11 residues long. The CDR3 is CSARDYSGYTF. The CDR3, as DNA: TGCAGTGCTAGAGATTATAGTGGCTACACCTTC.

In its sample, this clone was seen once. This chain links TRBV28 with TRBJ1-1, with TRBD1 matching over 9 bases. Germline V CDR1 and CDR2: MDHEN, SYDVKM. CDR3 length: 13 amino acids. V trimming: 6 bases; J trimming: 4 bases; junction bases outside the gene matches: 3. This CDR3 reads CASRGTGFTEAFF. The DNA for the CDR3 is TGTGCCAGCAGGGGGACAGGGTTCACTGAAGCTTTCTTT.

V and J are TRBV4-2 and TRBJ2-7, with 10 nucleotides matching TRBD1. There are 16 residues in the CDR3. V lost 5 bases to trimming and J lost 4 bases; unmatched junction nucleotides: 11. In germline, CDR1 is LGHNA, CDR2 YNFKEQ. The CDR3 nucleotides read TGTGCCAGCAGCTCAACCGCCGGACAGGGGGGTTACGAGCAGTACTTC. It yields the protein CASSSTAGQGGYEQYF.

The chain recombines TRBV4-1 with TRBJ2-1; a possible D gene is TRBD2 (6 bases). V dropped 4 bases and J dropped 3 bases, with 7 bases sitting between them. CDR3 length: 13 amino acids. Germline V gene sequence: CDR1 MGHRA, CDR2 YSYEKL. The CDR3 protein is CASSPGGYNEQFF. The CDR3 DNA is TGCGCCAGCAGCCCCGGGGGCTACAATGAGCAGTTCTTC.

The chain links TRBV5-1 to TRBJ1-1; D remains ambiguous. Germline V lookup: CDR1 SGHRS, CDR2 YFSETQ. The V end lost 2 bases, the J end lost 1 base, and 9 bases lay between the germline ends. The CDR3 spans 14 residues. CDR3 amino acids: CASSLREGNTEAFF. CDR3 sequence (DNA): TGCGCCAGCAGCTTAAGAGAGGGGAACACTGAAGCTTTCTTT.

Here the CDR3 reads CASRDGLYYEQYF. In DNA, the CDR3 is TGTGCCAGCAGGGACGGACTTTACTACGAGCAGTACTTC. The gene calls are TRBV6-6 and TRBJ2-7; tentatively, D is TRBD2 (5 bases). The CDR3 length is 13 residues. Trimming removed 6 bases at V and 3 bases at J, with 12 bases between. The germline V gene has CDR1 MNHNY and CDR2 SVGAGI (reference sequence).

The chain combines TRBV5-1 with TRBJ2-7; 9 bases line up with TRBD2. The trim removed 1 base at V and 3 bases at J, leaving 2 bases unmatched. Germline CDR1 and CDR2: SGHRS and YFSETQ. CDR3 length: 14 amino acids. This chain's CDR3 is CASSLLAGNYEQYF. The CDR3 DNA reads as TGCGCCAGCAGCTTGCTAGCGGGGAACTACGAGCAGTACTTC.

The genes are TRBV28 and TRBJ1-5, with D uncertain. The CDR3 totals 15 residues. Germline V gives CDR1 MDHEN, CDR2 SYDVKM. The V and J ends lost 5 bases and 1 base respectively, with 12 bases between them. The CDR3 DNA follows: TGTGCCAGCAGTCTTCGGGGAGGGAGCAATCAGCCCCAGCATTTT. Protein: CASSLRGGSNQPQHF.

This chain links TRBV28 with TRBJ1-5; 10 bases fit TRBD1. V lost 5 bases, J lost 0 bases, and 7 bases stayed unmatched. The CDR3 covers 17 residues. The germline CDR1 and CDR2 sequences are MDHEN and SYDVKM. CDR3: CASSLGTGAYSNQPQHF. CDR3 coding DNA: TGTGCCAGCAGTCTCGGGACAGGGGCGTATAGCAATCAGCCCCAGCATTTT.

The chain combines TRBV28 with TRBJ1-6; D is possibly TRBD1 (5 bases). This CDR3 has 13 residues. Between the trimmed V and J ends, which lost 9 bases and 8 bases, there was a span of 14 bases. CDR1 and CDR2 from the germline V gene are MDHEN and SYDVKM. This CDR3 is CASWGGTHSPLHF. As DNA, the CDR3 is TGTGCCAGTTGGGGGGGAACCCATTCACCCCTCCACTTT.

The chain has TRBV27 and TRBJ2-2; 10 bases line up with TRBD2. Germline V gene sequence: CDR1 MNHEY, CDR2 SMNVEV (reference sequence). This CDR3 spans 15 amino acids. V was pared by 5 bases and J by 6 bases, with 6 bases of the junction left unmatched. The DNA of the CDR3 is TGTGCCAGCAGTAAACTAGCGGGAAGGGCCGGGGAGCTGTTTTTT. Residues: CASSKLAGRAGELFF.

The V and J genes are TRBV30 and TRBJ1-6; D perhaps matches TRBD1 (6 bases). The CDR3 runs 13 residues. Trimming shortened V by 1 base and J by 11 bases, and 12 bases separated the two germline ends. Germline loops: CDR1 GTSNPN, CDR2 SVGIG (reference sequence). The CDR3 DNA follows: TGTGCCTGGAGTGACGACAGGAACGCACCCCTCCACTTT. Protein product: CAWSDDRNAPLHF.

The chain combines TRBV19 with TRBJ2-5; 12 bases line up with TRBD2. Trimming cost V 5 bases and J 2 bases; bases outside gene matches: 6. The CDR3 consists of 16 residues. CDR1 and CDR2 (germline): LNHDA, SQIVND (reference sequence). Written as DNA, the CDR3 is TGTGCCAGTAGTGCTGGACTAGCGGGGCGACAAGAGACCCAGTACTTC. It encodes CASSAGLAGRQETQYF.

The rearrangement uses TRBV4-2 and TRBJ2-1, with unresolved D. Germline V CDR1 and CDR2: LGHNA, YNFKEQ. This CDR3 region has 14 residues. Trimming took 0 bases from V and 7 from J, leaving 10 bases between them. CDR3 sequence reads: CASSQDPRSNEQFF. CDR3 DNA: TGTGCCAGCAGCCAAGACCCCCGTTCGAATGAGCAGTTCTTC.

J is TRBJ1-1 and V is TRBV4-1; D gene uncertain. V was shortened by 4 bases and J by 5 bases, with 20 bases between the two germline ends. The length of the CDR3 is 16 residues. Germline CDR1 and CDR2: MGHRA and YSYEKL. The chain's CDR3 is CASSRDWVPAGTEAFF. CDR3 nucleotides: TGCGCCAGCAGCCGAGATTGGGTCCCCGCGGGGACTGAAGCTTTCTTT.

The chain couples TRBV5-1 to TRBJ1-1; no clear D gene. Per the germline V gene, CDR1 is SGHRS and CDR2 is YFSETQ. The CDR3 contains 13 residues. Trimming pared 0 bases from V and 7 bases from J, leaving 10 bases between. The CDR3 region is CASSLASGVEAFF. CDR3 nucleotides: TGCGCCAGCAGCTTGGCCAGCGGGGTTGAAGCTTTCTTT.

This rearrangement joins TRBV28 to TRBJ2-5; possible D gene TRBD2, 5 bases. V lost 5 bases, J lost 7 bases, and 14 bases lay in between. CDR1 and CDR2 from the germline V gene are MDHEN and SYDVKM. There are 13 residues in the CDR3. The CDR3 nucleotides are TGTGCCAGCAGTCCTCGGGAACTGGGGACCCAGTACTTC. Amino acid sequence: CASSPRELGTQYF.

The chain carries TRBV18 and TRBJ2-3, with D possibly matching TRBD1 (6 bases). The germline gives CDR1 KGHSH, CDR2 LQKENI. CDR3 length: 16 amino acids. Trimming shortened V by 5 bases and J by 1 base, and 16 bases separated the two germline ends. The CDR3 protein is CASSIGQPRGTDTQYF. The CDR3 DNA reads TGTGCCAGCTCAATCGGACAGCCGAGGGGCACAGATACGCAGTATTTT.